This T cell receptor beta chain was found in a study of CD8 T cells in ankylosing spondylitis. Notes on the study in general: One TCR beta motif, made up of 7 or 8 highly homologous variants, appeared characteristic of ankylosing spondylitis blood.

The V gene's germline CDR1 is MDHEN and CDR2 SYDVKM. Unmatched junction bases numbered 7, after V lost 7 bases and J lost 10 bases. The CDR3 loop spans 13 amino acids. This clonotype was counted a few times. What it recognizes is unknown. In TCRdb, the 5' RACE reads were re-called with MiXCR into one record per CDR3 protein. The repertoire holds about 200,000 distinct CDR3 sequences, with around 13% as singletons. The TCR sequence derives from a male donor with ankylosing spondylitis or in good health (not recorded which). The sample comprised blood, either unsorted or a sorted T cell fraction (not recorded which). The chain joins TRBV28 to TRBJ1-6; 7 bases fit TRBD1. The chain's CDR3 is CASTLGGPSPLHF. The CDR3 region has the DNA TGTGCCAGCACCTTAGGGGGCCCCTCACCCCTCCACTTT.